This T cell receptor beta chain was recorded in a study of graft-versus-host responses after intestinal transplantation. Study overall: Recipients underwent multivisceral, liver-intestinal, or isolated intestinal transplants. All recipients got anti-thymocyte globulin induction, then tacrolimus and steroids for three to four years.

This CDR3 comprises 15 residues. The junction had 5 bases not matched to a gene; V was cut back by 3 bases and J by 2 bases. Germline CDR1 reads SGDLS; CDR2 reads YYNGEE. Points on this clone: Its antigen is unknown.

Points from the study as a whole: Recipient marrow showed GvH clones, some seen first in ileum or blood. Early post-transplant HvG declines tracked with peak circulating GvH clone levels.

Using immunoSEQ multiplex PCR, the repertoire was profiled, and TCRdb retains in-frame clones only, with some absent. The repertoire holds tens of thousands of clones, with 85% to 90% as singletons. The clonotype originates from a human donor who received an intestinal transplant. J is TRBJ1-1 and V is TRBV9; 9 nucleotides align to TRBD1. Material: unstimulated CD4+ T cells sorted from spleen or lymph node cells, obtained before intestinal transplant. The CDR3 bases are TGTGCCAGCAGCGCGGGACAGGGACTTAACACTGAAGCTTTCTTT. Translation: CASSAGQGLNTEAFF.